These 6 T cell receptor beta chains were sequenced from one sample in a study of T-cell memory formation after mild COVID-19. TCRdb recomputed calls from the 5' RACE reads with MiXCR, one row per CDR3 protein. The sample records 250,000 to 300,000 distinct CDR3 sequences, under 20% being singletons. Sequencing input: PBMCs or a T cell subset sorted from them (not recorded which). All receptors derive from a man aged 18 to 35 who had mild COVID-19 (a few samples of this study predate the infection). Cell type and time point are not known.

This clonotype was recorded at least ten times. The chain recombines TRBV11-2 with TRBJ2-2; 11 nucleotides line up with TRBD2. This CDR3 spans 16 amino acids. The V and J ends lost 4 bases and 4 bases, in that order; junction bases with no gene match: 5. CDR1 and CDR2 (germline): SGHAT, FQNNGV. The CDR3 DNA sequence: TGTGCCAGCAGCTCACTAGCGGGGGAGTCCACCGGGGAGCTGTTTTTT. Protein product: CASSSLAGESTGELFF.

This clonotype has at least ten counts. The chain recombines TRBV18 with TRBJ2-7; 7 bases fit TRBD1. Germline V gene lookup returns CDR1 KGHSH and CDR2 LQKENI. The CDR3 loop spans 16 amino acids. The V and J ends lost 3 bases and 4 bases, in that order; junction bases with no gene match: 12. Written as DNA, the CDR3 is TGTGCCAGCTCACCCCTAAGAGTAGGGGGCTTATACGAGCAGTACGTC. It encodes CASSPLRVGGLYEQYV.

This rearrangement joins TRBV6-5 to TRBJ1-5, with D perhaps TRBD1 (5 bases). V was cut by 6 bases and J by 5 bases, with 17 bases left in between. Germline CDR1 is MNHEY and CDR2 is SVGAGI. CDR3 length: 15 amino acids. CDR3 bases: TGTGCCAGCAGATCCTCCCTCAGGGTCCATCAGCCCCAGCATTTT. Protein sequence: CASRSSLRVHQPQHF.

Only a few counts were recorded for this clonotype. CDR3 nucleotides: TGTGCCAGCAGCTCCCTCCCAGGACAGGGTGGAAACACCATATATTTT. Its translation is CASSSLPGQGGNTIYF. The chain employs TRBV7-8 and TRBJ1-3, with 8 nucleotides matching TRBD1. The length of the CDR3 is 16 residues. Germline V CDR1 and CDR2: SGHVS, FQNEAQ. Trimming took 4 bases from V and 3 from J; bases not matched to a gene: 8. The full variable domain, in which reference TRBV7-8 and TRBJ1-3 provide the parts outside the CDR3, is GAGVSQSPRYKVAKRGQDVALRCDPISGHVSLFWYQQALGQGPEFLTYFQNEAQLDKSGLPSDRFFAERPEGSVSTLKIQRTQQEDSAVYLCASSSLPGQGGNTIYFGEGSWLTVV.

This chain uses TRBV7-9 with TRBJ1-3; D unresolved. Per the germline V gene, CDR1 is SEHNR and CDR2 is FQNEAQ (reference sequence). The CDR3 contains 16 residues. Trimming pared 1 base from V and 0 bases from J, leaving 10 bases between. The CDR3 region is CASSLGVSGSGNTIYF. The CDR3 DNA sequence: TGTGCCAGCAGCTTAGGCGTGTCTGGCTCTGGAAACACCATATATTTT.

The rearrangement joins TRBV4-1 to TRBJ1-5; D gene unclear. The CDR3 is made up of 16 amino acids. Trimming shortened V by 3 bases and J by 4 bases, and 16 bases separated the two germline ends. Looked up from germline, CDR1 is MGHRA and CDR2 is YSYEKL. CDR3 in amino acids: CASSHEAFGGNQPQHF. The CDR3 DNA is TGCGCCAGCAGCCATGAGGCCTTCGGAGGGAATCAGCCCCAGCATTTT.